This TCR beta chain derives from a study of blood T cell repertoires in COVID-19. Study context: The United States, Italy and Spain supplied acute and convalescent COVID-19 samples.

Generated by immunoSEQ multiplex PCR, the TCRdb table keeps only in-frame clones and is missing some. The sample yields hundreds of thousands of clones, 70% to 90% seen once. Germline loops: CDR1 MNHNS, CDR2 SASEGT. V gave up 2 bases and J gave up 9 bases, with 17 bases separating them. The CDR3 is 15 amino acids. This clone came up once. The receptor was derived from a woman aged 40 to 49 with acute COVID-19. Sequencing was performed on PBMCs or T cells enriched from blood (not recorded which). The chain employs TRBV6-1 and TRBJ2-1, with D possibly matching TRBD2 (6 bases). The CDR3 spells CASSELRIAVGEQFF. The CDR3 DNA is TGTGCCAGCAGTGAATTGCGGATAGCGGTGGGTGAGCAGTTCTTC.